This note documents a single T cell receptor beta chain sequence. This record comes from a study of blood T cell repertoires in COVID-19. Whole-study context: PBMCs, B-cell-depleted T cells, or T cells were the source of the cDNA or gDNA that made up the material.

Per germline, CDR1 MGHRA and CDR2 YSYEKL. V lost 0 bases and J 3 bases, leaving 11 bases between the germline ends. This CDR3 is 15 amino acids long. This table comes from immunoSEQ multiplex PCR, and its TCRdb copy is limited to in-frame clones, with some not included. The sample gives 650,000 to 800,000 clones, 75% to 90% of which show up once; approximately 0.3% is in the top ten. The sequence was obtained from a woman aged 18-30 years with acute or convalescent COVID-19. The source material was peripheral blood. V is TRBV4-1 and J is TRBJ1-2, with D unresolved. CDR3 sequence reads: CASSQDGGMDYGYTF. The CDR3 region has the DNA TGCGCCAGCAGCCAAGATGGCGGAATGGACTATGGCTACACCTTC.